This T cell receptor beta chain is drawn from a study of control samples from healthy donors and cancer patients. Libraries were prepared by immunoSEQ multiplex PCR; TCRdb keeps only in-frame clonotypes and omits some of them. The profile covers about 86,000 clones, with approximately 93% appearing a single time and over 1.3% taken by the ten largest. This clone was observed once. The specimen was blood. This TCR came from a woman in her thirties in good health.

The CDR3 here is CASSPGGTGPPLHF. The CDR3 nucleotides are TGTGCCAGCAGCCCGGGCGGGACAGGTCCTCCCCTCCACTTT. V usage is TRBV3-1 (or the pseudogene TRBV3-2) and J usage is TRBJ1-6; 8 nucleotides match TRBD1. V lost 4 bases and J lost 13; bases outside the gene matches: 9. There are 14 residues in the CDR3. Germline V CDR1 and CDR2: LGHDT, YNNKEL (reference sequence).